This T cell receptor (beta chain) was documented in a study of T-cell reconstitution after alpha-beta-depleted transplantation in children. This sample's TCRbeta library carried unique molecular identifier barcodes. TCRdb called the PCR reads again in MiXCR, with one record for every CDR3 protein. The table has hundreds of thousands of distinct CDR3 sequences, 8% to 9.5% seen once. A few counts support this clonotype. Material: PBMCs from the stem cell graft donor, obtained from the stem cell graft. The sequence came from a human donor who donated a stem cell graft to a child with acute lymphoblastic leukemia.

As DNA, the CDR3 is TGTGCCAGCAGCACAGACCCTGAAGCTTTCTTT. This gives the protein CASSTDPEAFF. The chain recombines TRBV7-9 with TRBJ1-1; D call uncertain. From germline, CDR1 is SEHNR and CDR2 FQNEAQ (reference sequence). V gave up 5 bases and J gave up 6 bases, with 7 bases separating them. CDR3 size: 11 residues.